These 6 T cell receptor beta chains were sequenced from one sample in a study of blood T cell repertoires in COVID-19. Libraries were prepared by immunoSEQ multiplex PCR; TCRdb keeps only in-frame clonotypes and omits some of them. The profile shows over 300,000 clones, under 90% of them singletons. Sequencing was performed on PBMCs or T cells enriched from blood (not recorded which). The source is a young woman who had recovered from COVID-19.

This sequence joins TRBV21-1 and TRBJ2-3; the table's D call of TRBD2 was not tested on the DNA. TRBV21-1 is marked as a pseudogene. This CDR3 contains 16 residues. The CDR3 DNA reads as TGTGCCAGCAGCACGGGACTAGCGGGAGCTCTGGATACGCAGTATTTT. Amino acid sequence: CASSTGLAGALDTQYF.

V usage is TRBV19 and J usage is TRBJ2-3; D is ambiguous. V was shortened by 3 bases and J by 0 bases, with 10 bases between the two germline ends. The CDR3 runs to 15 residues. Germline V gene sequence: CDR1 LNHDA, CDR2 SQIVND (reference sequence). CDR3 loop: CASSIVLTSTDTQYF. CDR3 nucleotide sequence: TGTGCCAGTAGTATTGTGTTAACTAGCACAGATACGCAGTATTTT.

The chain is built from TRBV29-1 and TRBJ1-6; TRBD1 aligns across 9 bases. Looked up from germline, CDR1 is SQVTM and CDR2 is ANQGSEA. The ends lost 4 bases at V and 8 bases at J; junction bases unmatched: 6. This CDR3 has 14 amino acids. The CDR3 coding sequence is TGCAGCGTTGCAGCGGGACAGGGTGATTCACCCCTCCACTTT. It encodes CSVAAGQGDSPLHF.

This clone was detected only once. The chain is built from TRBV7-3 and TRBJ1-3; D is unclear. The CDR3 contains 13 residues. Trimming stripped 4 bases from V and 1 base from J, with 5 bases between. Looked up from germline, CDR1 is SGHTA and CDR2 is FQGTGA. CDR3 coding DNA: TGTGCCAGCAGCTCTAATTCTGGAAACACCATATATTTT. It encodes CASSSNSGNTIYF.

The CDR3: CASSHGFDYEQYF. The CDR3 region has the DNA TGTGCCAGCAGTCACGGGTTCGATTACGAGCAGTACTTC. This rearrangement joins TRBV3-1 (or the pseudogene TRBV3-2) to TRBJ2-7; D uncertain. CDR1 and CDR2 (germline): LGHDT, YNNKEL (reference sequence). This CDR3 spans 13 amino acids. The V and J ends lost 6 bases and 4 bases respectively, with 13 bases between them.

The chain joins TRBV27 to TRBJ2-2; TRBD1 is a possible D gene (6 bases). V dropped 6 bases and J dropped 1 base, with 15 bases sitting between them. CDR1 and CDR2 (germline): MNHEY, SMNVEV (reference sequence). This CDR3 region has 16 residues. The CDR3 spells CASSSLRTVNTGELFF. CDR3 nucleotides: TGTGCCAGCAGCTCCCTTCGGACAGTGAACACCGGGGAGCTGTTTTTT.